This T cell receptor beta chain emerged from a study of blood T cells in healthy people across ages. Primed by a sample-barcoded 5' primer and a J-beta primer mix, a second PCR proceeded for roughly 6 to 12 cycles. Researchers report that a template-switch adaptor with 12 random nucleotides tagged each cDNA molecule. TCRdb reprocessed the 5' RACE reads via MiXCR and lists one record per CDR3 protein. This sample has hundreds of thousands of distinct CDR3 sequences, with 48% found just once. There are 11 residues in the CDR3. CDR1 is SGHVS and CDR2 is FNYEAQ in the germline V gene. The TCR was taken from a man aged 25-45 years in good health. Input material: blood. The rearrangement uses TRBV7-6 and TRBJ2-5; the D is unclear. The DNA end favors TRBJ2-7, so the J call may be wrong. CDR3 residues: CASSQHGEQYF. CDR3 in DNA: TGTGCCAGCAGCCAGCACGGCGAGCAGTACTTC.